This T cell receptor beta chain was recovered during a study of immune evolution from preneoplasia to lung adenocarcinoma. General study findings and limits: From normal lung to invasive adenocarcinoma, top clone frequencies appeared to decrease. Normal lung had highest clonality; later lesions appeared denser, more diverse.

Per the germline V gene, CDR1 is MNHEY and CDR2 is SVGAGI. This CDR3 has 13 amino acids. J gave up 8 bases and V 10 bases, and 10 bases lay outside the gene matches. Concerning this clone: Its target is not known.

Resections took place in Japan or China from 2014 to 2017. Each case's diagnosis was confirmed by two pathologists on H&E. The table came from immunoSEQ multiplex PCR; TCRdb's copy has only in-frame clones and leaves some out. The sample has 3,100 or so clones; around 82% are singletons. The source material was FFPE adjacent normal lung tissue. This TCR was sampled from an older donor with lung adenocarcinoma. The gene calls are TRBV6-5 and TRBJ2-1; 8 positions agree with TRBD2. CDR3 loop: CATPGLGIYEQFF. The CDR3 nucleotides are TGTGCCACTCCGGGACTAGGAATTTATGAGCAGTTCTTC.